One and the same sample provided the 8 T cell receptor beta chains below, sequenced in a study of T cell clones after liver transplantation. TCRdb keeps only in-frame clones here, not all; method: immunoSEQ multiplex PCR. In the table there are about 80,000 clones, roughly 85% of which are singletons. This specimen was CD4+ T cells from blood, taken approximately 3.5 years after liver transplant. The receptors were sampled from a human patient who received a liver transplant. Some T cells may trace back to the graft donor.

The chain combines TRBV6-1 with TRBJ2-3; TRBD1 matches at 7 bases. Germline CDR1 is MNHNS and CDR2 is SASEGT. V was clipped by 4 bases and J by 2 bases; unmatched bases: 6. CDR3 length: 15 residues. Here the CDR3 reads CASSAQGVLTDTQYF. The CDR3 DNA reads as TGTGCCAGCAGTGCCCAGGGGGTACTCACAGATACGCAGTATTTT.

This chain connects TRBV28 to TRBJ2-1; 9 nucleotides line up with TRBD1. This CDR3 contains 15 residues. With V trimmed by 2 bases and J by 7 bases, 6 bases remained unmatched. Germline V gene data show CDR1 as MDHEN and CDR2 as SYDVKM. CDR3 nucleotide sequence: TGTGCCAGCAGTTTACCGGGACAGGGCTGGAATGAGCAGTTCTTC. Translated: CASSLPGQGWNEQFF.

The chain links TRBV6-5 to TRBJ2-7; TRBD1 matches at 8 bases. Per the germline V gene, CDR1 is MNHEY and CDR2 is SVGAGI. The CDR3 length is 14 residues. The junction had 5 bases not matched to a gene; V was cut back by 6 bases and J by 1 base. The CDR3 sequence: CASRRGTGSYEQYF. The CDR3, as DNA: TGTGCCAGCAGAAGAGGGACAGGATCCTACGAGCAGTACTTC.

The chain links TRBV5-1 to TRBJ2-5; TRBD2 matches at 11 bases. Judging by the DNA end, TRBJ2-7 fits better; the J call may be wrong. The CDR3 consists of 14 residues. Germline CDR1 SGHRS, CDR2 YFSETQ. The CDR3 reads CASSTGLAVVEQYF. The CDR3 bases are TGCGCCAGCAGCACGGGACTAGCGGTGGTCGAGCAGTACTTC.

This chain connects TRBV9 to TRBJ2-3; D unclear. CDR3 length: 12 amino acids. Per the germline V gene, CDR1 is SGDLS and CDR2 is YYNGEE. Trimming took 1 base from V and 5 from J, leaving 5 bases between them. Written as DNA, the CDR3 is TGTGCCAGCAGCGTACCCAAAGATACGCAGTATTTT. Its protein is CASSVPKDTQYF. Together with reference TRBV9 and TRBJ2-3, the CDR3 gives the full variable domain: DSGVTQTPKHLITATGQRVTLRCSPRSGDLSVYWYQQSLDQGLQFLIQYYNGEERAKGNILERFSAQQFPDLHSELNLSSLELGDSALYFCASSVPKDTQYFGPGTRLTVL.

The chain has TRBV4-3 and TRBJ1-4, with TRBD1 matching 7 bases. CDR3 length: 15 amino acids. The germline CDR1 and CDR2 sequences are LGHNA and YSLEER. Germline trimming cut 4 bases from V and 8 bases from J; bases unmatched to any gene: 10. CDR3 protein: CASSPQGGAGEKLFF. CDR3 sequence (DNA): TGCGCCAGCAGCCCCCAGGGGGGGGCCGGGGAAAAACTGTTTTTT.

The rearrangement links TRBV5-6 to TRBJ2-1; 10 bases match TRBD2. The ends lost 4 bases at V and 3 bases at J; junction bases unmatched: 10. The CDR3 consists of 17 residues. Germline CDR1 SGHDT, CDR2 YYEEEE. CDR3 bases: TGTGCCAGCAGCATCCCTTTCCTAGCGGGAGACTACAATGAGCAGTTCTTC. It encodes CASSIPFLAGDYNEQFF.

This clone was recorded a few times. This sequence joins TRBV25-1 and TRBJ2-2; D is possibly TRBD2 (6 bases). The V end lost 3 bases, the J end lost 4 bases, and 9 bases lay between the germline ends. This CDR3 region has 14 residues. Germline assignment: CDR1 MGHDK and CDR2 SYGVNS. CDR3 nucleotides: TGTGCCAGCAGTGATTGGCGGGGCACCGGGGAGCTGTTTTTT. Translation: CASSDWRGTGELFF.